The clone carrying this TCR beta chain was counted many times. Its antigen is unknown. The record originates from a study of identical twins. General study points: For zero-insertion analyses, partial confounding could come from invariant MAIT and iNKT cells. Fewer insertions characterized abundant cord blood beta clonotypes, whereas memory repertoires showed none.

With template switching, a universal primer site was added, and the cDNA carried unique molecular identifiers. TCRdb re-analysed the 5' RACE reads in MiXCR, keeping a single row per CDR3 protein. The sample contains roughly 230,000 distinct CDR3 sequences, about 9% of which appear only once. In every case, the donor was a healthy Caucasian. This CDR3 region has 14 residues. The V gene's germline CDR1 is SGHTA and CDR2 FQGTGA. Trimming removed 2 bases at V and 4 bases at J, with 8 bases between. The sample was also reused in another study, on yellow fever vaccine responses in identical twins.

The sequence came from a woman younger than 35 in good health. The V gene is TRBV7-3, the J gene TRBJ2-2; D might be TRBD2 (5 bases). Sequencing used CD8+ T cells sorted from blood. This CDR3 is CASSLAGLTGELFF. In DNA form, the CDR3 reads TGTGCCAGCAGCTTAGCGGGTCTCACCGGGGAGCTGTTTTTT.